These 20 T cell receptor beta chains were all obtained from the same sample, sequenced in a study of regulatory T cells in long-lasting Graves disease. Time point indicated: newly diagnosed GD, antithyroid drugs for less than 3 months. Construction of the TCR library relied on RNA isolated from PBMCs. For TCR beta, libraries came from iRepertoire HTBI primers and Arm-PCR of CDR3 regions. TCRdb reprocessed the multiplex PCR reads with MiXCR, giving one entry per CDR3 protein. Counted here are roughly 560,000 distinct CDR3 sequences, about 16% occurring once; the ten biggest clones make up roughly 25%. Another study also made use of these data, one on T cells in Graves' hyperthyroidism and ophthalmopathy.

The sequenced sample was peripheral blood mononuclear cells (PBMCs), obtained at new diagnosis, from a patient treated with antithyroid drugs. These receptors were taken from a woman aged 35-65 years with Graves disease.

The V call is TRBV5-1, the J call TRBJ2-5, with TRBD2 matching 10 bases. The ends lost 0 bases at V and 5 bases at J; junction bases unmatched: 7. Germline V gives CDR1 SGHRS, CDR2 YFSETQ. This CDR3 has 16 residues. The CDR3 DNA sequence: TGCGCCAGCAGCTTGGCCCAGCGGGGGGGCCTTGAGACCCAGTACTTC. This encodes CASSLAQRGGLETQYF.

The chain uses TRBV4-1 and TRBJ2-3, with D hard to call. V was trimmed by 4 bases and J by 0 bases, leaving 11 bases between them. Germline CDR1 reads MGHRA; CDR2 reads YSYEKL. The CDR3 extends over 15 amino acids. The CDR3 is CASSLTAPSTDTQYF. CDR3 sequence (DNA): TGCGCCAGCAGCCTAACGGCCCCAAGCACAGATACGCAGTATTTT.

This clonotype was seen many times. The chain uses TRBV10-2 and TRBJ1-2; D not certain. The V gene lost 2 bases and the J gene lost 4 bases, with 5 bases spanning the gap. Germline assignment: CDR1 WSHSY and CDR2 SAAADI. CDR3 size: 12 residues. CDR3 DNA sequence: TGCGCCAGCAGTGAGCAGTCCTATGGCTACACCTTC. It translates to CASSEQSYGYTF.

This clonotype was seen a handful of times. V gene TRBV7-6 combines with J gene TRBJ2-7, with TRBD1 matching 11 bases. CDR3 length: 14 amino acids. Germline CDR1 SGHVS, CDR2 FNYEAQ. Trimming at V came to 2 bases and at J to 7 bases, leaving 4 bases not matched to a gene. The DNA for the CDR3 is TGTGCCAGCAGCTTATCCGGGACAGGGGGTGAGCAGTACTTC. Residues: CASSLSGTGGEQYF.

In regard to this clonotype: No conserved phenylalanine or tryptophan ends this CDR3, so it is likely a read error. The J gene is TRBJ2-7, the V gene TRBV6-2 or TRBV6-3; TRBD1 is a possible D gene (6 bases). The germline V and J ends were trimmed by 7 bases and 3 bases, with 22 bases remaining between them. Germline V gives CDR1 MNHEY, CDR2 SVGEGT. There are 16 residues in the CDR3. CDR3 DNA: TGTGCCAGCAAGGACGCGCCGGGACAAAGAGTCTACGAGCAGTACTCC. This translates into CASKDAPGQRVYEQYS.

The chain combines TRBV29-1 with TRBJ2-1; TRBD2 aligns across 10 bases. The V and J ends lost 8 bases and 6 bases, in that order; junction bases with no gene match: 7. This CDR3 spans 13 amino acids. In germline, CDR1 is SQVTM, CDR2 ANQGSEA. The CDR3 sequence is CSSLAGGPNEQFF. The CDR3 DNA reads as TGCAGCTCCTTAGCGGGGGGCCCCAATGAGCAGTTCTTC.

V and J are TRBV5-1 and TRBJ2-4; 8 bases fit TRBD2. CDR3 length: 16 residues. V lost 0 bases, J lost 13 bases, and 15 bases stayed unmatched. Per the germline V gene, CDR1 is SGHRS and CDR2 is YFSETQ. DNA of the CDR3: TGCGCCAGCAGCTTGGTGGCGGGGGGCAACTACAATGAGCAGTACTTC. This sequence encodes CASSLVAGGNYNEQYF.

This clonotype was picked up many times. The chain combines TRBV11-1 with TRBJ2-5; weak D call: TRBD1 (6 bases). Germline assignment: CDR1 SGHAT and CDR2 FQDESV (reference sequence). CDR3 length: 14 residues. The germline V and J ends were trimmed by 5 bases and 5 bases, with 15 bases remaining between them. The CDR3 DNA reads as TGTGCCAGCAGCGGGTCAGGGGCTTTGGAGACCCAGTACTTC. Its translation is CASSGSGALETQYF. Complete variable domain (other parts from reference TRBV11-1 and TRBJ2-5): EAEVAQSPRYKITEKSQAVAFWCDPISGHATLYWYRQILGQGPELLVQFQDESVVDDSQLPKDRFSAERLKGVDSTLKIQPAELGDSAMYLCASSGSGALETQYFGPGTRLLVL.

Many counts were recorded for this clonotype. The chain has TRBV20-1 and TRBJ2-7; 8 bases agree with TRBD2. Germline CDR1 is DFQATT and CDR2 is SNEGSKA (reference sequence). The V segment lost 4 bases and the J segment 6 bases; nucleotides outside the gene matches: 11. This CDR3 region has 14 residues. CDR3 protein: CSATPGTSRGEQYF. The DNA of the CDR3 is TGCAGTGCTACTCCCGGGACTAGTCGGGGCGAGCAGTACTTC.

This clonotype was detected a few times. V is TRBV6-1 and J is TRBJ1-1; D possibly corresponds to TRBD1 (5 bases). This CDR3 region has 15 residues. Trimming pared 7 bases from V and 6 bases from J, leaving 21 bases between. Per the germline V gene, CDR1 is MNHNS and CDR2 is SASEGT. CDR3 DNA: TGTGCCAGCACTTTGAGGAGGTTCCAGGGCCCTGAAGCTTTCTTT. Protein: CASTLRRFQGPEAFF.

This clonotype appeared many times. This chain uses TRBV7-2 with TRBJ1-2; D ambiguous. Trimming took off 6 bases at V and 3 bases at J, with 23 bases between the two ends. The CDR3 is 17 amino acids. CDR1 is SGHTA and CDR2 is FQGNSA in the germline V gene. In nucleotides, the CDR3 is TGTGCCAGCAGTACGCCGGGATACACCGCGCCTGACTATGGCTACACCTTC. It is translated as CASSTPGYTAPDYGYTF.

In this sample, this clonotype turned up many times. The chain has TRBV10-3 and TRBJ1-4; D is uncertain. This CDR3 comprises 15 residues. V dropped 2 bases and J dropped 1 base, with 8 bases sitting between them. Germline assignment: CDR1 ENHRY and CDR2 SYGVKD. The CDR3 DNA is TGTGCCATCAGTGAGGGGCCGGAAACTAATGAAAAACTGTTTTTT. This sequence encodes CAISEGPETNEKLFF.

This clonotype appeared many times. The genes are TRBV27 and TRBJ2-7; D remains unclear. V lost 3 bases and J 3 bases, leaving 9 bases between the germline ends. This CDR3 contains 13 residues. Germline CDR1 is MNHEY and CDR2 is SMNVEV (reference sequence). CDR3: CASSFKGYYEQYF. The DNA of the CDR3 is TGTGCCAGCAGTTTTAAGGGCTACTACGAGCAGTACTTC.

The V and J genes are TRBV28 and TRBJ1-2, with a possible D match to TRBD1 (5 bases). V was trimmed by 4 bases and J by 8 bases, leaving 20 bases between them. This CDR3 has 15 amino acids. Germline V gene data show CDR1 as MDHEN and CDR2 as SYDVKM. CDR3 bases: TGTGCCAGCAGTTCCTGGGACCGAGCAGGGTGGGGCTACACCTTC. Its translation is CASSSWDRAGWGYTF.

The sample holds many counts of this clonotype. V and J are TRBV12-3 or TRBV12-4 and TRBJ1-1; D is unclear. V lost 2 bases to trimming and J lost 2 bases, with 9 bases between them. The CDR3 spans 14 residues. The CDR3 nucleotides read TGTGCCAGCAGTTTAAATTTAGATAACACTGAAGCTTTCTTT. As protein: CASSLNLDNTEAFF.

On this clonotype: A much larger clonotype is one base distant, so this may be a read error. The genes are TRBV5-4 and TRBJ1-1; unclear D gene. The V gene lost 0 bases and the J gene lost 1 base, with 7 bases spanning the gap. Germline V CDR1 and CDR2: SGHNT, YYREEE (reference sequence). The CDR3 sequence is 14 residues long. This CDR3 is CASSLEQQNTEAFF. The CDR3 DNA sequence: TGTGCCAGCAGCTTGGAACAGCAGAACACTGAAGCTTTCTTT. Filled out from reference TRBV5-4 and TRBJ1-1, the complete variable domain reads ETGVTQSPTHLIKTRGQQVTLRCSSQSGHNTVSWYQQALGQGPQFIFQYYREEENGRGNFPPRFSGLQFPNYSSELNVNALELDDSALYLCASSLEQQNTEAFFGQGTRLTVV.

Points on this clonotype: A much larger clone sits a single nucleotide away, making a read error possible. The chain employs TRBV12-3 or TRBV12-4 and TRBJ2-7; possibly TRBD2 for D (5 bases). CDR3 length: 13 residues. The CDR3 reads CASSSASSHEQYF. In DNA, the CDR3 is TGTGCCAGCAGTTCCGCTAGCTCCCACGAGCAGTACTTC.

The CDR3 DNA sequence: TGTGCCAGCAGCGGCGCCAGCACTTTCTATGGCTACACCTTC. As protein: CASSGASTFYGYTF. This chain links TRBV7-2 with TRBJ1-2; D is unclear. The germline V and J ends were trimmed by 5 bases and 4 bases, with 14 bases remaining between them. CDR3 length: 14 amino acids. The germline V gene has CDR1 SGHTA and CDR2 FQGNSA.

This clonotype was counted a few times. V and J are TRBV28 and TRBJ1-2; TRBD1 agrees at 7 bases. The CDR3 extends over 14 amino acids. V lost 3 bases and J lost 8; bases outside the gene matches: 9. From germline, CDR1 is MDHEN and CDR2 SYDVKM. CDR3 region: CASSFQGVGGGYTF. Here the CDR3 DNA reads TGTGCCAGCAGTTTCCAGGGGGTGGGCGGGGGCTACACCTTC.

This clonotype has ten or more counts. The chain employs TRBV28 and TRBJ2-7; the D gene could be TRBD1 or TRBD2 (5 bases each). V gave up 5 bases and J gave up 3 bases, with 11 bases separating them. Germline CDR1 MDHEN, CDR2 SYDVKM. The CDR3 is made up of 13 amino acids. The CDR3 loop reads CASSPGPLYEQYF. The CDR3 DNA is TGTGCCAGCAGTCCGGGACCGCTCTACGAGCAGTACTTC.